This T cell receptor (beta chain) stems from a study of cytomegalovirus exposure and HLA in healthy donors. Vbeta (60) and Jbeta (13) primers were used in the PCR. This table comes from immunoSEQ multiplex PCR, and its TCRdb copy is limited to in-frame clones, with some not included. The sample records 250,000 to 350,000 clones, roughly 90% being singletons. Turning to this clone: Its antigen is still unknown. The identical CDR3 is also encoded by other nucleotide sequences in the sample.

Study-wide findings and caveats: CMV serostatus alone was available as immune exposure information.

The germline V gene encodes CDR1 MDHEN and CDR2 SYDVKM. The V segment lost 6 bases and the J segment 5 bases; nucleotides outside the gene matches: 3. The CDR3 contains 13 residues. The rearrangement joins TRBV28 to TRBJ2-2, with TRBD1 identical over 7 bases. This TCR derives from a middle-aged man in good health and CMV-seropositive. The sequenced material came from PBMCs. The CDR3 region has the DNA TGTGCCAGCAGGCGGACAGGAACCGGGGAGCTGTTTTTT. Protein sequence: CASRRTGTGELFF.